This T cell receptor (beta chain) derives from a study of blood T cell repertoires in COVID-19. Participant reports of clinical history set cohort assignment. Germline V gene data show CDR1 as ENHRY and CDR2 as SYGVKD. Trimming stripped 2 bases from V and 4 bases from J, with 9 bases between. CDR3 length equals 14 residues. Profiling relied on immunoSEQ multiplex PCR, and the TCRdb table lists in-frame clones only, not all of them. The data show 250,000 to 300,000 clones, under 90% seen once. The sample was PBMCs or T cells enriched from blood (not recorded which). The chain carries TRBV10-3 and TRBJ1-5; perhaps TRBD1 as D (5 bases). The sequence derives from a middle-aged woman who had recovered from COVID-19. CDR3 residues: CAISERGGNQPQHF. CDR3 nucleotides: TGTGCCATCAGTGAGAGGGGTGGGAATCAGCCCCAGCATTTT.